Listed below are T cell receptor beta chains from one sample, sequenced in a study of long-term antiretroviral therapy in people with HIV. The data were produced by immunoSEQ multiplex PCR, yet TCRdb's version contains in-frame clones alone and is incomplete. Among over 35,000 clones, about 95% were seen once, and the ten largest hold approximately 2.2%. The sample was unsorted PBMCs, taken 9 to 9.5 years after starting antiretroviral therapy. The receptors come from a young man with HIV. The CDR3 runs from the conserved cysteine through the conserved F or W. The order of the fields is clone size, V gene, J gene, D gene, CDR3 DNA, CDR3 protein. A D gene is named only where the DNA matches it firmly. Clone size is shown for a subset of rows, as once, few, many or a class of expanded clone.

.	TRBV4-2	TRBJ2-3	TRBD1	TGTGCCAGCAGCCCTGGGGCGGACGGGACAGGGGGCACAGATACGCAGTATTTT	CASSPGADGTGGTDTQYF
few	TRBV6-1	TRBJ1-6	.	TGTGCCAGCAGCGCCGGGACGGCTAATTCACCCCTCCACTTT	CASSAGTANSPLHF
once	TRBV6-1	TRBJ2-7	.	TGTGCCAGCCAACAAGGACCGAACCCCTACGAGCAGTACTTC	CASQQGPNPYEQYF
.	TRBV21-1	TRBJ1-5	.	TGTGCCAGCCCCGGGGGAATCTATAGCAATCAGCCCCAGCATTTT	CASPGGIYSNQPQHF
.	TRBV23-1	TRBJ1-1	.	TGCGCCAGCAGTCAAGGGTCAGCCTGGACTGAAGCTTTCTTT	CASSQGSAWTEAFF
.	TRBV14	TRBJ2-1	TRBD1	TGTGCCAGCAGCCAAGTTCCGGGACAGGGCGACAATGAGCAGTTCTTC	CASSQVPGQGDNEQFF
.	TRBV5-8	TRBJ2-5	.	TGTGCCAGCAGCTTATCGAACTTTGGGTTAGGAGAGACCCAGTACTTC	CASSLSNFGLGETQYF
.	TRBV5-1	TRBJ2-5	.	TGCGCCAGCAGCTTCGGGCGTTCGGAGGAGACCCAGTACTTC	CASSFGRSEETQYF
.	TRBV10-3	TRBJ1-3	.	TGTGCCATCAGGAAACAGACAACTGACTCTGGAAACACCATATATTTT	CAIRKQTTDSGNTIYF
.	TRBV28	TRBJ1-2	.	TGTGCCAGCACCACGCCGGGGATTAGGTATGGCTACACCTTC	CASTTPGIRYGYTF
.	TRBV29-1	TRBJ1-1	.	TGCAGCGTTGTTGGTCAAGATCCGGGCACTGAAGCTTTCTTT	CSVVGQDPGTEAFF
.	TRBV10-3	TRBJ1-3	.	TGTGCCATCGGGGATCTCAGCTCTGGAAACACCATATATTTT	CAIGDLSSGNTIYF
.	TRBV19	TRBJ1-5	.	TGTGCCAGCTCGGGGTCCTATCAGCCCCAGCATTTT	CASSGSYQPQHF
.	TRBV11-3	TRBJ2-3	.	TGTGCCAGCAGTATCTCGGGGACCCCAGATACGCAGTATTTT	CASSISGTPDTQYF
.	TRBV4-2	TRBJ1-5	.	TGTGCCAGCAGCCAAGATAGGAACAGCCTTCAGCCCCAGCATTTT	CASSQDRNSLQPQHF
.	TRBV10-3	TRBJ2-7	TRBD1	TGTGCCATCAGTGACCCGGGACAGCTCTACGAGCAGTACTTC	CAISDPGQLYEQYF
.	TRBV27	TRBJ2-3	TRBD2	TGTGCCAGCAGTAAGCGGGGGGGCACAGATACGCAGTATTTT	CASSKRGGTDTQYF
.	TRBV2	TRBJ1-4	.	TGTGCCAGCAGTGAGGGAGCTGAAAAACTGTTTTTT	CASSEGAEKLFF
.	TRBV29-1	TRBJ1-4	TRBD1	TGCAGCGTTGAAGAGGGGACAGGGAGGGAAAAACTGTTTTTT	CSVEEGTGREKLFF
.	TRBV4-1	TRBJ1-6	.	TGCGCCAGCAGCCAAGTAAGGGGCGCTTCACCCCTCCACTTT	CASSQVRGASPLHF